This T cell receptor (beta chain) was sequenced during a study of response to subunit inactivated influenza vaccine. Study-wide results and limits: After each seasonal influenza vaccination, few new T cells are recruited, the authors suggested.

Using its own MiXCR run on the RT-PCR reads, TCRdb lists one record per CDR3 protein. The sample has more than 550,000 distinct CDR3 sequences; 10% to 12% are singletons. CDR3 size: 14 residues. From germline, CDR1 is SEHNR and CDR2 FQNEAQ (reference sequence). V gave up 4 bases and J gave up 4 bases; unmatched junction bases: 6. The table lists this clonotype with many counts. Antigen: not known. A further study also used this sample, focusing on T cells expressing NK-cell markers. From that paper: cDNA encoding TCR beta was synthesized via 5'RACE template switching incorporating UMIs. Sorted CD3+CD56-NKG2C+, CD3+CD56+NKG2C+ and CD3+CD56+NKG2C- T cells supplied the TCR beta repertoires. Out of eight donors sequenced, seven tested HCMV-seropositive and the remaining one seronegative. Topping the CD3+CD56-NKG2C+ fraction as well were these clonotypes, in a handful of donors.

V and J are TRBV7-9 and TRBJ1-2; 7 bases match TRBD1. The clonotype originates from a man aged 45-60 years who received an inactivated influenza vaccine. Sequenced material: PBMCs from blood, taken on the day of vaccination. CDR3 in DNA: TGTGCCAGCAGCTCCTCCGGGACAGCCTATGGCTACACCTTC. Its translation: CASSSSGTAYGYTF.